Listed here are 27 T cell receptor beta chains from one sample, sequenced in a study of cytomegalovirus exposure and HLA in healthy donors. Use of 60 Vbeta and 13 Jbeta primers characterized the PCR. Data came from immunoSEQ multiplex PCR; TCRdb stores just in-frame clones and leaves some out. The sample carries under 200,000 clones, around four fifths recorded once. The sample comprised PBMCs. All receptors derive from a woman in her 50s in good health and CMV-seropositive.

This sequence joins TRBV2 and TRBJ1-2; TRBD1 matches 7 bases. After removal of 6 bases from V and 4 bases from J, the junction contained 11 bases not matched to a gene. Per germline, CDR1 SNHLY and CDR2 FYNNEI. This CDR3 spans 15 amino acids. The CDR3 DNA follows: TGTGCCAGCAGGGACGAGGGGGCCTTCACCTATGGCTACACCTTC. Translation gives CASRDEGAFTYGYTF.

V is TRBV11-2 and J is TRBJ2-2; the match to TRBD2 covers 13 bases. Germline CDR1 reads SGHAT; CDR2 reads FQNNGV. V lost 6 bases and J lost 7; bases outside the gene matches: 2. This CDR3 is 14 amino acids long. The DNA for the CDR3 is TGTGCCAGCAGTTGGACTAGCGGGAGCGGGGAGCTGTTTTTT. As protein: CASSWTSGSGELFF.

This clone has more than one count but fewer than ten. The chain joins TRBV5-4 to TRBJ1-2; D is possibly TRBD1 (6 bases). The CDR3 length is 14 residues. CDR1 and CDR2 (germline): SGHNT, YYREEE (reference sequence). Trimming shortened V by 9 bases and J by 8 bases, and 23 bases separated the two germline ends. The DNA of the CDR3 is TGTGCCACCAACTTACGCGACAGGTCGGGAGGCTACACCTTC. Translation gives CATNLRDRSGGYTF.

This chain links TRBV5-1 with TRBJ1-1; 8 bases fit TRBD1. Germline values: CDR1 SGHRS, CDR2 YFSETQ. With V trimmed by 7 bases and J by 1 base, 3 bases remained unmatched. The CDR3 length is 13 residues. CDR3 sequence (DNA): TGCGCCAGCGGTGGACAGGGGAACACTGAAGCTTTCTTT. Protein sequence: CASGGQGNTEAFF.

This clone was detected once. The chain is built from TRBV19 and TRBJ1-5, with unresolved D. The CDR3 extends over 13 amino acids. V lost 2 bases and J 3 bases, leaving 5 bases between the germline ends. CDR1 is LNHDA and CDR2 is SQIVND in the germline V gene (reference sequence). CDR3 DNA sequence: TGTGCCAGTAGTATATTCGTCAATCAGCCCCAGCATTTT. Protein product: CASSIFVNQPQHF.

The chain couples TRBV7-2 to TRBJ2-1; tentatively, D is TRBD1 (6 bases). V lost 1 base, J lost 8 bases, and 15 bases lay in between. Germline values: CDR1 SGHTA, CDR2 FQGNSA. The CDR3 runs to 15 residues. In nucleotides, the CDR3 is TGTGCCAGCAGCTTAGTCGGGACACGCCGGGATGAGCAGTTCTTC. This gives the protein CASSLVGTRRDEQFF.

V is TRBV5-1 and J is TRBJ1-3, with 7 bases lining up with TRBD1. The length of the CDR3 is 16 residues. Germline trimming cut 3 bases from V and 0 bases from J; bases unmatched to any gene: 6. Germline V gene data show CDR1 as SGHRS and CDR2 as YFSETQ. The CDR3: CASSSGQPNSGNTIYF. The DNA of the CDR3 is TGCGCCAGCAGCTCGGGACAGCCCAACTCTGGAAACACCATATATTTT. The full variable domain, completed using reference TRBV5-1 and TRBJ1-3, is KAGVTQTPRYLIKTRGQQVTLSCSPISGHRSVSWYQQTPGQGLQFLFEYFSETQRNKGNFPGRFSGRQFSNSRSEMNVSTLELGDSALYLCASSSGQPNSGNTIYFGEGSWLTVV.

The chain employs TRBV4-3 and TRBJ2-1, with TRBD1 as a possible D gene (6 bases). V dropped 0 bases and J dropped 6 bases, with 15 bases sitting between them. CDR3 length: 16 residues. Looked up from germline, CDR1 is LGHNA and CDR2 is YSLEER. In nucleotides, the CDR3 is TGCGCCAGCAGCCAAGAGGGGGCAGGGGTCTCCAATGAGCAGTTCTTC. Protein sequence: CASSQEGAGVSNEQFF.

The rearrangement links TRBV4-3 to TRBJ1-2, with D uncertain. This CDR3 has 15 amino acids. The germline CDR1 and CDR2 sequences are LGHNA and YSLEER. Trimming removed 0 bases at V and 8 bases at J, with 16 bases between. The CDR3 protein is CASSQEGTRDSGYTF. The CDR3 region has the DNA TGCGCCAGCAGCCAAGAAGGCACTAGGGATTCCGGCTACACCTTC.

This clone was detected a few times. The V call is TRBV7-9, the J call TRBJ2-3; 13 bases are shared with TRBD2. CDR3 size: 18 residues. Germline CDR1 is SEHNR and CDR2 is FQNEAQ (reference sequence). The junction had 8 bases not matched to a gene; V was cut back by 5 bases and J by 0 bases. The DNA of the CDR3 is TGTGCCAGCAGCCCAAAGGGACTAGCGGGACCTAGCACAGATACGCAGTATTTT. Amino acids: CASSPKGLAGPSTDTQYF.

The chain joins TRBV7-9 to TRBJ1-2; no definite D call. V lost 7 bases, J lost 1 base, and 10 bases lay in between. Per the germline V gene, CDR1 is SEHNR and CDR2 is FQNEAQ (reference sequence). There are 13 residues in the CDR3. The CDR3, as DNA: TGTGCCAGCACTCAGCAGGTTAACTATGGCTACACCTTC. Residues: CASTQQVNYGYTF.

This clone was detected only once. This sequence joins TRBV19 and TRBJ2-3, with 8 bases identical to TRBD2. The germline CDR1 and CDR2 sequences are LNHDA and SQIVND (reference sequence). This CDR3 has 13 residues. With 6 bases clipped from V and 6 bases from J, the junction kept 5 bases outside the gene matches. The CDR3 is CASRRAGVDTQYF. The DNA for the CDR3 is TGTGCCAGTAGGCGAGCGGGGGTTGATACGCAGTATTTT. The full variable domain, rest sourced from reference TRBV19 and TRBJ2-3, is DGGITQSPKYLFRKEGQNVTLSCEQNLNHDAMYWYRQDPGQGLRLIYYSQIVNDFQKGDIAEGYSVSREKKESFPLTVTSAQKNPTAFYLCASRRAGVDTQYFGPGTRLTVL.

This chain links TRBV6-4 with TRBJ1-1; TRBD1 aligns across 10 bases. The germline CDR1 and CDR2 sequences are MRHNA and SNTAGT. The V and J ends lost 6 bases and 1 base, in that order; junction bases with no gene match: 5. The CDR3 consists of 15 residues. This chain's CDR3 is CASRPRQGANTEAFF. The CDR3 nucleotides read TGTGCCAGCAGACCACGACAGGGGGCGAACACTGAAGCTTTCTTT.

V and J are TRBV6-6 and TRBJ1-1; D is ambiguous. Germline CDR1 MNHNY, CDR2 SVGAGI (reference sequence). The CDR3 totals 14 residues. Trimming took off 4 bases at V and 1 base at J, with 10 bases between the two ends. The CDR3 here is CASSLMQANTEAFF. The CDR3 DNA follows: TGTGCCAGCAGTTTAATGCAGGCGAACACTGAAGCTTTCTTT.

J is TRBJ2-5 and V is TRBV2; 7 bases fit TRBD1. The CDR3 loop spans 15 amino acids. Germline values: CDR1 SNHLY, CDR2 FYNNEI. Trimming at V came to 8 bases and at J to 0 bases, leaving 9 bases not matched to a gene. CDR3 protein: CASQLQGTDQETQYF. The CDR3 DNA is TGTGCCAGCCAGTTACAAGGGACAGACCAAGAGACCCAGTACTTC.

The gene calls are TRBV5-1 and TRBJ1-1; possible D gene TRBD1, 6 bases. Between the trimmed V and J ends, which lost 4 bases and 7 bases, there was a span of 20 bases. The germline V gene has CDR1 SGHRS and CDR2 YFSETQ. This CDR3 has 15 amino acids. The CDR3 protein is CASSLVAGQGIEAFF. In DNA, the CDR3 is TGCGCCAGCAGCCTGGTGGCAGGGCAGGGGATTGAAGCTTTCTTT.

DNA for the CDR3: TGCGCCAGCAGCTTGTTAAGGGGCAGAGAGACCCAGTACTTC. This encodes CASSLLRGRETQYF. The V call is TRBV5-1, the J call TRBJ2-5, with a possible D match to TRBD1 (5 bases). The V end lost 1 base, the J end lost 4 bases, and 11 bases lay between the germline ends. The CDR3 consists of 14 residues. Germline values: CDR1 SGHRS, CDR2 YFSETQ. The full variable domain, with the rest looked up from reference TRBV5-1 and TRBJ2-5, is KAGVTQTPRYLIKTRGQQVTLSCSPISGHRSVSWYQQTPGQGLQFLFEYFSETQRNKGNFPGRFSGRQFSNSRSEMNVSTLELGDSALYLCASSLLRGRETQYFGPGTRLLVL.

CDR3 sequence (DNA): TGTGCCAGCAGCCCCGGGACAGGCGAAAATCAGCCCCAGCATTTT. As protein: CASSPGTGENQPQHF. This chain uses TRBV4-2 with TRBJ1-5, with TRBD1 matching 8 bases. With 4 bases clipped from V and 4 bases from J, the junction kept 6 bases outside the gene matches. Germline V CDR1 and CDR2: LGHNA, YNFKEQ. The CDR3 contains 15 residues.

Points on this clone: The junction does not match germline at one end; this may be a read error. The rearrangement joins TRBV7-9 to TRBJ2-5; possible D gene TRBD1, 7 bases. Germline CDR1 SEHNR, CDR2 FQNEAQ (reference sequence). This CDR3 is 17 amino acids long. The CDR3 DNA is TGTTCCAGCAGCTCAAGTTCTGGACAGGTAACCGGAGGGGAGCAGTACTTC. Translating it yields CSSSSSSGQVTGGEQYF.

J is TRBJ1-1 and V is TRBV28; D is undetermined. There are 12 residues in the CDR3. Germline V lookup: CDR1 MDHEN, CDR2 SYDVKM. V lost 6 bases and J 5 bases, leaving 10 bases between the germline ends. CDR3 protein: CASSYRRTEAFF. The CDR3 coding sequence is TGTGCCAGCAGCTACAGAAGAACTGAAGCTTTCTTT.

This CDR3 reads CASTRQGIYGYTF. The CDR3 coding sequence is TGTGCCAGCACGAGACAGGGGATCTATGGCTACACCTTC. The genes are TRBV28 and TRBJ1-2, with 8 bases fitting TRBD1. V trimming: 7 bases; J trimming: 4 bases; junction bases outside the gene matches: 5. The CDR3 contains 13 residues. Per the germline V gene, CDR1 is MDHEN and CDR2 is SYDVKM.

Only one count was recorded for this clone. V is TRBV28 and J is TRBJ1-2; D is uncertain. Germline values: CDR1 MDHEN, CDR2 SYDVKM. Between the trimmed V and J ends, which lost 1 base and 2 bases, there was a span of 8 bases. The CDR3 is 14 amino acids. The CDR3, as DNA: TGTGCCAGCAGTTTATTACCAGCGAACTATGGCTACACCTTC. Amino acid sequence: CASSLLPANYGYTF.

A few counts support this clone. V is TRBV5-1 and J is TRBJ1-1, with 7 bases lining up with TRBD1. Germline V gene data show CDR1 as SGHRS and CDR2 as YFSETQ. Trimming removed 0 bases from V and 0 bases from J; junction bases left unmatched: 5. CDR3 size: 16 residues. The CDR3 loop is CASSLGTGQMNTEAFF. The CDR3 nucleotides are TGCGCCAGCAGCTTGGGGACAGGACAAATGAACACTGAAGCTTTCTTT.

The rearrangement joins TRBV7-8 to TRBJ2-4; 8 bases are shared with TRBD2. This CDR3 is 15 amino acids long. Germline V CDR1 and CDR2: SGHVS, FQNEAQ. After removal of 5 bases from V and 1 base from J, the junction contained 4 bases not matched to a gene. The CDR3 region is CASSRGRSAKNIQYF. For the CDR3, the DNA is TGTGCCAGCAGCCGCGGGAGGAGCGCCAAAAACATTCAGTACTTC.

This chain joins TRBV29-1 and TRBJ2-3, with TRBD1 matching over 7 bases. CDR1 SQVTM and CDR2 ANQGSEA come from the germline V gene. The CDR3 loop spans 14 amino acids. V was clipped by 7 bases and J by 4 bases; unmatched bases: 11. CDR3 in DNA: TGCAGCGCCACAGGGGAATTGGGGGCAGATACGCAGTATTTT. Translated: CSATGELGADTQYF.

This clone was seen more than once but under ten times. The V and J genes are TRBV5-4 and TRBJ1-4; D may be TRBD1 (6 bases). The V and J ends lost 5 bases and 0 bases respectively, with 14 bases between them. CDR3 length equals 16 residues. Germline CDR1 SGHNT, CDR2 YYREEE (reference sequence). The CDR3 bases are TGTGCCAGCAGTCCAGGGGCGGGGGCAACTAATGAAAAACTGTTTTTT. Amino acids: CASSPGAGATNEKLFF.

This rearrangement joins TRBV28 to TRBJ1-4; maybe TRBD1 (5 bases). Trimming pared 7 bases from V and 8 bases from J, leaving 20 bases between. The CDR3 totals 15 residues. CDR1 is MDHEN and CDR2 is SYDVKM in the germline V gene. The CDR3 is CASTPQRDLEEKLFF. The CDR3 coding sequence is TGTGCCAGCACTCCTCAGCGGGACTTGGAGGAAAAACTGTTTTTT.